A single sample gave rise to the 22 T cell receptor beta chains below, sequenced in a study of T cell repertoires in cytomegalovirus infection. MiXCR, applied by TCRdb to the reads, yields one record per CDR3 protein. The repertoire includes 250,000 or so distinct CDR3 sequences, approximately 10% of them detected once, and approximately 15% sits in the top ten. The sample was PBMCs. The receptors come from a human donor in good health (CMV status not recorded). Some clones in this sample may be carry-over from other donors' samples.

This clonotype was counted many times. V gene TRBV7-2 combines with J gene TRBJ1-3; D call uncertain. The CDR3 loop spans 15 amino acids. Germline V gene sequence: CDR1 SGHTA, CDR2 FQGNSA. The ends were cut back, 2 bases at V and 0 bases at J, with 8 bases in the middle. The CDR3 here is CASSLQKFSGNTIYF. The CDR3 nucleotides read TGTGCCAGCAGCTTACAGAAGTTCTCTGGAAACACCATATATTTT.

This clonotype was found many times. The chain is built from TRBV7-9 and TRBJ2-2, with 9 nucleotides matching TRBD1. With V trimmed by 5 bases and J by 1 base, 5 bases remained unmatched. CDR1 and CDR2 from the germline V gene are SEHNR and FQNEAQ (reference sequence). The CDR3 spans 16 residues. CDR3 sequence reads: CASSPRTGENTGELFF. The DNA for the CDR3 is TGTGCCAGCAGCCCTCGGACAGGGGAGAACACCGGGGAGCTGTTTTTT.

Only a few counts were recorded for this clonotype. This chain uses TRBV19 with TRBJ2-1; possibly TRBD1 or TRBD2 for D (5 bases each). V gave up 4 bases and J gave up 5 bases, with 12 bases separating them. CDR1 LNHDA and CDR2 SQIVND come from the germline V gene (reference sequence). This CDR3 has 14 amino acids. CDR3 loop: CASSNRDGNNEQFF. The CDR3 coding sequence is TGTGCCAGTAGTAACCGGGACGGCAACAATGAGCAGTTCTTC. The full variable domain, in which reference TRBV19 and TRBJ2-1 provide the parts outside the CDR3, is DGGITQSPKYLFRKEGQNVTLSCEQNLNHDAMYWYRQDPGQGLRLIYYSQIVNDFQKGDIAEGYSVSREKKESFPLTVTSAQKNPTAFYLCASSNRDGNNEQFFGPGTRLTVL.

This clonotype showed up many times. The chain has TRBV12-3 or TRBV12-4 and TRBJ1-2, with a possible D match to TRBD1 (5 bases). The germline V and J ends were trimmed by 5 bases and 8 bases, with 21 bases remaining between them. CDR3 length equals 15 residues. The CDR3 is CASSTDFGPGGGYTF. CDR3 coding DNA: TGTGCCAGCAGTACCGATTTCGGACCTGGGGGAGGCTACACCTTC.

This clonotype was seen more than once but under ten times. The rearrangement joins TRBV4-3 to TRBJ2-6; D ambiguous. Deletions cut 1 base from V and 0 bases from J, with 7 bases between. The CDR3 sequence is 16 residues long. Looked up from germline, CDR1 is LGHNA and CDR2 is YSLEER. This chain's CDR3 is CASSQGINSGANVLTF. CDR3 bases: TGCGCCAGCAGCCAAGGTATCAACTCTGGGGCCAACGTCCTGACTTTC.

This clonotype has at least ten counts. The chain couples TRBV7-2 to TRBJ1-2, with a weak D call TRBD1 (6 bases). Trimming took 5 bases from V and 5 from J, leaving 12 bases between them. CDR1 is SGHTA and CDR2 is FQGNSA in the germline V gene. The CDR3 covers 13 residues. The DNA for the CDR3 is TGTGCCAGCAGCCCACAGGGCGCGTATGGCTACACCTTC. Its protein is CASSPQGAYGYTF.

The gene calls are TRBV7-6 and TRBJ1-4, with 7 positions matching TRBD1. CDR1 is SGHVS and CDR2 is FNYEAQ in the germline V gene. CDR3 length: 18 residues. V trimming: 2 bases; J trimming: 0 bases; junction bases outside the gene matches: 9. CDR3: CASSLRGGGEATNEKLFF. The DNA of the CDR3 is TGTGCCAGCAGCTTAAGAGGGGGCGGCGAAGCAACTAATGAAAAACTGTTTTTT. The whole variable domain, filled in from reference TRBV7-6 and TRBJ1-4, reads GAGVSQSPRYKVTKRGQDVALRCDPISGHVSLYWYRQALGQGPEFLTYFNYEAQQDKSGLPNDRFSAERPEGSISTLTIQRTEQRDSAMYRCASSLRGGGEATNEKLFFGSGTQLSVL.

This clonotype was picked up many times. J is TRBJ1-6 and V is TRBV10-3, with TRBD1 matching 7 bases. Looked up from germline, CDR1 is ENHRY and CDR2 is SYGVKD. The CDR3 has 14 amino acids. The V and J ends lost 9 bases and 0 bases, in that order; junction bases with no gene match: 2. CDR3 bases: TGTGCCATACGGGACAGCTCCTATAATTCACCCCTCCACTTT. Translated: CAIRDSSYNSPLHF.

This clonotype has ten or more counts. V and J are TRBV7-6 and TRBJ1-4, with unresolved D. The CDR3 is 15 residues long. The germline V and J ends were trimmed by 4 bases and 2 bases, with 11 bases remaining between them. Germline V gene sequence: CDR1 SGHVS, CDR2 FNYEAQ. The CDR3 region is CASSSDYLTNEKLFF. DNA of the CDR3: TGTGCCAGCAGCTCGGACTATCTTACTAATGAAAAACTGTTTTTT.

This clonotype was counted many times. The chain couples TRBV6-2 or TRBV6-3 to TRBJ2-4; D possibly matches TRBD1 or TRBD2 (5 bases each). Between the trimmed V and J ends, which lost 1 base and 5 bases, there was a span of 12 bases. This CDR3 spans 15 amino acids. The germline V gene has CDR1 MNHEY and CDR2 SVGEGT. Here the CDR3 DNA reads TGTGCCAGCAGTTACTTTTGGGGACCAGAAAACATTCAGTACTTC. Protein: CASSYFWGPENIQYF.

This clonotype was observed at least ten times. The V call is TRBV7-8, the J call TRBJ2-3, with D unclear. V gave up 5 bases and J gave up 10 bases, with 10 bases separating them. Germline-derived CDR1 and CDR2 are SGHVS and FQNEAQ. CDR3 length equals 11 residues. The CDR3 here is CASSQMSAQYF. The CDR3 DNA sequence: TGTGCCAGCAGCCAGATGAGCGCGCAGTATTTT.

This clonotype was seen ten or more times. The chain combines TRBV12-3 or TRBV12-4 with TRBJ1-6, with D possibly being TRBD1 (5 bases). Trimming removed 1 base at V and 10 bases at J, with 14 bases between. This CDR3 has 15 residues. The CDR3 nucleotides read TGTGCCAGCAGTTTAGGGGGGAACCCTCAGTCACCCCTCCACTTT. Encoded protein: CASSLGGNPQSPLHF.

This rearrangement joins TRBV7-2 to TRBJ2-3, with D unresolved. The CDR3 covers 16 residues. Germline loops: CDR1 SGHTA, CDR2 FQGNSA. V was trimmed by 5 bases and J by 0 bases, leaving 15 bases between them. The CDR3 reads CASSPPSVLSTDTQYF. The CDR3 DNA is TGTGCCAGCAGCCCCCCTTCGGTCCTTAGCACAGATACGCAGTATTTT.

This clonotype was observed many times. The CDR3 DNA is TGCAGCAAACAGTTTCCTCAGCCCAATCAGCCCCAGCATTTT. It yields the protein CSKQFPQPNQPQHF. The chain couples TRBV20-1 to TRBJ1-5; no definite D call. Per germline, CDR1 DFQATT and CDR2 SNEGSKA (reference sequence). The CDR3 loop spans 14 amino acids.

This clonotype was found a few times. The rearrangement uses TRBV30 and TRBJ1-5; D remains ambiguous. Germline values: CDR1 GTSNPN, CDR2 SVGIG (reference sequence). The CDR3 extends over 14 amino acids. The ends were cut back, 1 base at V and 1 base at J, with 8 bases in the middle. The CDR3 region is CAWSGLASNQPQHF. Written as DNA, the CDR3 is TGTGCCTGGAGTGGATTGGCCAGCAATCAGCCCCAGCATTTT.

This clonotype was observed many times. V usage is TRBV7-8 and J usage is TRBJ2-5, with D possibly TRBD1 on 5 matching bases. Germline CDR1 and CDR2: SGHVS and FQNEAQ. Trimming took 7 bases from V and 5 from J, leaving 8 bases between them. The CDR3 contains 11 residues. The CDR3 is CASTGRETQYF. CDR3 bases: TGTGCCAGCACAGGGCGGGAGACCCAGTACTTC.

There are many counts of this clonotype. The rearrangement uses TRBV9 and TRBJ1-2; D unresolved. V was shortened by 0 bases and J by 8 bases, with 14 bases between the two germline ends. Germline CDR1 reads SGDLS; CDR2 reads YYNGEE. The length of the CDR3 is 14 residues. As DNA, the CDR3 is TGTGCCAGCAGCGTAGAACCGACCGGCCGGGGCTACACCTTC. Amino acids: CASSVEPTGRGYTF.

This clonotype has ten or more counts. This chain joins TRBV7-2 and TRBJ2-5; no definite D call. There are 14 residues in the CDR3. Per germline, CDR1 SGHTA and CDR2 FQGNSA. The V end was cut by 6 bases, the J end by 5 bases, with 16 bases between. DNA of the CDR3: TGTGCCAGCAGTCCTACCGCATTAGTTGAGACCCAGTACTTC. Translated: CASSPTALVETQYF.

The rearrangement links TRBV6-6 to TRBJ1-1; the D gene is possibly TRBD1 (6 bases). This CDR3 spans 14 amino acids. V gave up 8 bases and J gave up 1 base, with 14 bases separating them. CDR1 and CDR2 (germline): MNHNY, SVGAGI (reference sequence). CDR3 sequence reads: CASAVWGPNTEAFF. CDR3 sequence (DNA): TGTGCCAGCGCCGTCTGGGGGCCGAACACTGAAGCTTTCTTT.

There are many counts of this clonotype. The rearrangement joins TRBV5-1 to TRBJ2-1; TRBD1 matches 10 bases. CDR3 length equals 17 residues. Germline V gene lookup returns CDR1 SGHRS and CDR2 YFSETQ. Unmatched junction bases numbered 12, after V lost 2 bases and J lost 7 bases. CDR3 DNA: TGCGCCAGCAGCTTCTTACTCCGGGACAGGGGCCGGAATGAGCAGTTCTTC. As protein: CASSFLLRDRGRNEQFF.

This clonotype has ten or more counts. The CDR3 is CASNPSGRFQETQYF. In nucleotides, the CDR3 is TGTGCCAGCAACCCTAGCGGGAGGTTCCAAGAGACCCAGTACTTC. V and J are TRBV7-2 and TRBJ2-5; 11 nucleotides line up with TRBD2. Germline assignment: CDR1 SGHTA and CDR2 FQGNSA. This CDR3 spans 15 amino acids. Trimming removed 7 bases from V and 1 base from J; junction bases left unmatched: 5. Together with reference TRBV7-2 and TRBJ2-5, the CDR3 gives the full variable domain: GAGVSQSPSNKVTEKGKDVELRCDPISGHTALYWYRQSLGQGLEFLIYFQGNSAPDKSGLPSDRFSAERTGGSVSTLTIQRTQQEDSAVYLCASNPSGRFQETQYFGPGTRLLVL.

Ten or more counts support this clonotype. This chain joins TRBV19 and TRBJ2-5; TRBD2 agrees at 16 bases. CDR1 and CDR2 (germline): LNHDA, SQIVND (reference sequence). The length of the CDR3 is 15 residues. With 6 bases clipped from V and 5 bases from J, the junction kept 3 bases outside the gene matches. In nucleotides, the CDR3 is TGTGCCAGTAGGGGACTAGCGGGAGGGCCGGAGACCCAGTACTTC. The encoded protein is CASRGLAGGPETQYF.